This paragraph covers one TCR beta chain sequence. Its antigen remains unknown. The sample originates from a study of cytomegalovirus exposure and HLA in healthy donors. The PCR used 60 Vbeta and 13 Jbeta primers. TCRdb's table, derived via immunoSEQ multiplex PCR, lists solely in-frame clones and lacks some. The listing records some 150,000 clones. Study-level findings and limits: Accurate prediction of HLA-A and HLA-B alleles (for most subjects) was reportedly achieved from TCR beta sequences. As a later analysis showed, a missense DCLRE1C variant was linked to trimming of TCR beta V- and J-genes. Reportedly, diagnosis of cytomegalovirus status by the classifier showed high specificity and sensitivity. The authors confirmed in vitro that a few CMV-associated chains were specific for CMV antigens.

Sequencing used PBMCs. The source of this sequence is a young woman in good health and CMV-seronegative.

The DNA of the CDR3 is TGTGCCAGCAGCCAATCCCGGGACAGGGGTGATACGCAGTATTTT. This gives the protein CASSQSRDRGDTQYF. The J gene is TRBJ2-3, the V gene TRBV4-2; the match to TRBD1 covers 10 bases. CDR1 LGHNA and CDR2 YNFKEQ come from the germline V gene. The CDR3 loop spans 15 amino acids. Trimming removed 2 bases from V and 6 bases from J; junction bases left unmatched: 5.